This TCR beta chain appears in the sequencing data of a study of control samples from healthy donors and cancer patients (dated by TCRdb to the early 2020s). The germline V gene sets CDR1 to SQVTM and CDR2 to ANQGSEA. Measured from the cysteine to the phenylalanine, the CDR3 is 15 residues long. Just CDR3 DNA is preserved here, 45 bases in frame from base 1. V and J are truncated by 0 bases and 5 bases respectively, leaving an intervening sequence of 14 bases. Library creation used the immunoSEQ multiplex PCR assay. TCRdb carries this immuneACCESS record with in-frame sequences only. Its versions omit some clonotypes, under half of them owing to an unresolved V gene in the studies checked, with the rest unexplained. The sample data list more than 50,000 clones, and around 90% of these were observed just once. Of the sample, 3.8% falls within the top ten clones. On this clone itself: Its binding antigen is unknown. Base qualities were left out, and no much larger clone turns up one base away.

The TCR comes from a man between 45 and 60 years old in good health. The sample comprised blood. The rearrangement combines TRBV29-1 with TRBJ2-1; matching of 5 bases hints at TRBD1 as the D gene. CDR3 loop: CSVEDYGQLNNEQFF. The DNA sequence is TGCAGCGTTGAAGACTACGGACAACTGAACAATGAGCAGTTCTTC.